This TCR beta chain was observed in a study of CD8 T cells in ankylosing spondylitis (dated 2017 in TCRdb). Looking at the study overall: The study profiled T cell receptor beta repertoires in healthy donors and ankylosing spondylitis patients to find disease-linked TCR variants. The full study cohort was made up of approximately 27 ankylosing spondylitis patients and roughly 98 healthy donors. Peripheral blood was sampled, and synovial fluid was additionally collected from ankylosing spondylitis patients. The full study reports these points: The disease-linked clones were reported as significantly enriched in matched synovial fluid samples from ankylosing spondylitis patients. A TCR beta motif made up of about eight highly homologous amino acid variants appeared to be characteristic of blood from ankylosing spondylitis patients. A CD8+ phenotype was shown by the disease-linked clones, which were found at relatively low frequencies in peripheral blood. Some TCR beta motif variants had previously been reported in synovial fluid and blood of reactive arthritis patients, which suggested common disease-initiation mechanisms.

Sequencing was carried out with an Illumina HiSeq 2500. Quantitative 5'-RACE with molecular barcodes was used to prepare TCR beta libraries. Processing in the source paper ran as follows. Disease-linked TCR variants were identified with a new computational method built on a probabilistic model of VDJ rearrangement. The public sequencing data were trimmed at Q25 with fastp and processed into clonotypes with MiXCR by TCRdb, which kept only in-frame beta chains. Merged by CDR3 protein, the rows form single entries marked with the most common genes and DNA. These V and J calls are TCRdb output, not the study's own analysis. The sample profile shows around 440,000 distinct CDR3 sequences; roughly a sixth of them were found once. The ten largest clones take up 1% of the sample. About this clonotype: Its antigen is not yet known. No base quality information exists; no much larger clone differs at one position.

Unmatched junction bases come to 4, with V trimmed by 6 bases and J by 2 bases. Including cysteine and phenylalanine, the CDR3 has 14 amino acids. Of the read, only the CDR3 DNA is kept; its 42 bases are in frame from base 1. From a lookup of the germline V gene, CDR1 and CDR2 are SGHAT and FQNNGV. The V and J segments used are TRBV11-2 and TRBJ2-3, and 8 bases in between align with TRBD2. The origin of this receptor is a male donor with ankylosing spondylitis. Sequencing was carried out using blood, either unsorted or a sorted T cell fraction (not recorded which). The CDR3 region reads CASSRGGPTDTQYF. The nucleotide sequence is TGTGCCAGCAGTCGGGGGGGGCCCACAGATACGCAGTATTTT.